This T cell receptor beta chain emerged from a study of cytomegalovirus exposure and HLA in healthy donors. Findings and limits, study-wide: Most TCR sequences showed up rarely, but some public TCRs showed up in many donors. The authors listed around 150 TCR beta chains as cytomegalovirus-associated.

A word on this clone: Its specificity is unknown.

PCR involved 60 Vbeta and 13 Jbeta primers. The table came from immunoSEQ multiplex PCR; TCRdb's copy has only in-frame clones and leaves some out. The sample holds 200,000 or so clones, approximately 81% seen once. The specimen was PBMCs. This receptor was obtained from a man aged 45-60 years in good health and CMV-seronegative.

This CDR3 reads CASSYIDRAGANVLTF. The CDR3 nucleotides are TGTGCCAGCAGCTACATCGACAGGGCTGGGGCCAACGTCCTGACTTTC. V is TRBV5-6 and J is TRBJ2-6; 7 nucleotides align to TRBD1. CDR1 is SGHDT and CDR2 is YYEEEE in the germline V gene. The CDR3 length is 16 residues. J was trimmed by 2 bases and V by 3 bases; bases with no gene match: 5.